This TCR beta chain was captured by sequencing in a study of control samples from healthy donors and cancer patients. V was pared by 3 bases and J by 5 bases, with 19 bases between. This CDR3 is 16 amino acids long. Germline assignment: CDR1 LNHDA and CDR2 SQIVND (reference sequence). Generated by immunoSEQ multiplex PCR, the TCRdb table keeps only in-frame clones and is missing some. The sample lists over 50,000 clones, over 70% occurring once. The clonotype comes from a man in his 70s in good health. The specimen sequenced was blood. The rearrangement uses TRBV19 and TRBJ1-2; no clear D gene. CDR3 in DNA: TGTGCCAGTAGTATCCGGGAGCCCGGGTTTAGTTATGGCTACACCTTC. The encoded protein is CASSIREPGFSYGYTF.